What follows are 17 T cell receptor beta chains derived from one specimen sequenced in a study of T cell repertoires in cytomegalovirus infection. TCRdb reprocessed the reads via MiXCR and lists one record per CDR3 protein. The sample has around 450,000 distinct CDR3 sequences, about a third seen once. Sequencing input: PBMCs. These receptors were taken from a human donor in good health (CMV status not recorded). Some clones in this sample may be carry-over from other donors' samples.

The gene calls are TRBV6-6 and TRBJ2-3; D remains ambiguous. The germline V and J ends were trimmed by 2 bases and 4 bases, with 10 bases remaining between them. The CDR3 covers 14 residues. The V gene's germline CDR1 is MNHNY and CDR2 SVGAGI (reference sequence). The CDR3 DNA reads as TGTGCCAGCAGTTACGGAGATCCGGCAGATACGCAGTATTTT. Residues: CASSYGDPADTQYF.

In regard to this clonotype: A much more abundant neighbour one base away suggests this may be a read error. This chain links TRBV7-2 with TRBJ1-5, with TRBD1 as a possible D gene (5 bases). CDR3 length: 13 residues. Germline V gene sequence: CDR1 SGHTA, CDR2 FQGNSA. V was shortened by 4 bases and J by 4 bases, with 8 bases between the two germline ends. CDR3 sequence: CASSCDRNQPQHF. DNA of the CDR3: TGTGCCAGCAGCTGCGACAGAAATCAGCCCCAGCATTTT.

Comments on this clonotype: One base away lies a much larger clone, so this may be a sequencing read error. No conserved phenylalanine or tryptophan is present at the end of the CDR3, so a read error is the likely explanation. This chain connects TRBV7-2 to TRBJ2-1, with D perhaps being TRBD1 or TRBD2 (5 bases each). V was trimmed by 6 bases and J by 3 bases, leaving 15 bases between them. Germline V gene data show CDR1 as SGHTA and CDR2 as FQGNSA. CDR3 length equals 15 residues. The CDR3 DNA reads TGTGCCAGCAGTTCCGGGACGGGTGGCTACAATGAGCAGTTCTTA. This gives the protein CASSSGTGGYNEQFL.

This clonotype was counted a single time. This clone may be a read error of a much larger clone one base away. The rearrangement joins TRBV7-6 to TRBJ2-4; 8 nucleotides match TRBD1. Germline loops: CDR1 SGHVS, CDR2 FNYEAQ. The CDR3 sequence is 16 residues long. The CDR3 sequence is CASSSGQAEARNIQYF. The CDR3 region has the DNA TGTGCCAGCAGCTCGGGACAGGCGGAAGCCAGAAACATTCAGTACTTC. The whole variable domain, remainder taken from reference TRBV7-6 and TRBJ2-4, is GAGVSQSPRYKVTKRGQDVALRCDPISGHVSLYWYRQALGQGPEFLTYFNYEAQQDKSGLPNDRFSAERPEGSISTLTIQRTEQRDSAMYRCASSSGQAEARNIQYFGAGTRLSVL.

A few counts support this clonotype. The chain uses TRBV7-9 and TRBJ2-5; D gene ambiguous. The CDR3 is made up of 13 amino acids. Germline CDR1 reads SEHNR; CDR2 reads FQNEAQ (reference sequence). V shed 5 bases and J shed 2 bases, with 9 bases lying between them. The CDR3 DNA reads as TGTGCCAGCAGCAAAGGGCTGCAAGAGACCCAGTACTTC. Protein product: CASSKGLQETQYF.

This clonotype has just a few counts. This rearrangement joins TRBV23-1 to TRBJ2-5; D possibly matches TRBD1 or TRBD2 (5 bases each). TRBV23-1 is an open reading frame, and its role is uncertain. Trimming removed 1 base from V and 2 bases from J, with 14 bases in between. This CDR3 has 16 residues. This CDR3 reads CASSQFSQGEQETQYF. The CDR3 coding sequence is TGCGCCAGCAGTCAATTCAGCCAGGGAGAGCAAGAGACCCAGTACTTC.

The count of this clonotype is one. The J gene is TRBJ1-4, the V gene TRBV4-3; D might be TRBD1 (6 bases). CDR3 length: 15 amino acids. Trimming pared 0 bases from V and 6 bases from J, leaving 11 bases between. CDR1 LGHNA and CDR2 YSLEER come from the germline V gene. CDR3 bases: TGCGCCAGCAGCCAAGATTTACAGGGTTATGAAAAACTGTTTTTT. Its protein is CASSQDLQGYEKLFF.

This clonotype occurred a few times. The rearrangement uses TRBV11-2 and TRBJ1-4; D perhaps matches TRBD1 (6 bases). Germline V gene lookup returns CDR1 SGHAT and CDR2 FQNNGV. V was clipped by 4 bases and J by 7 bases, with 19 bases between them. The CDR3 runs 16 residues. The CDR3 bases are TGTGCCAGCAGCTCTCGGACAGTTCTCATCAGTGAAAAACTGTTTTTT. This translates into CASSSRTVLISEKLFF.

This clonotype came up many times. V usage is TRBV27 and J usage is TRBJ1-4; D uncertain. The length of the CDR3 is 16 residues. In germline, CDR1 is MNHEY, CDR2 SMNVEV (reference sequence). Trimming removed 3 bases at V and 7 bases at J, with 18 bases between. The CDR3 coding sequence is TGTGCCAGCAGTTTGTTTTACGCACGGGGAAGTGAAAAACTGTTTTTT. It translates to CASSLFYARGSEKLFF.

The chain combines TRBV5-4 with TRBJ2-7, with 10 bases aligning to TRBD1. From germline, CDR1 is SGHNT and CDR2 YYREEE (reference sequence). This CDR3 comprises 15 residues. J was trimmed by 3 bases and V by 2 bases; bases with no gene match: 5. In DNA, the CDR3 is TGTGCCAGCAGCTTCCGGACAGGGGGTGGCTACGAGCAGTACTTC. This gives the protein CASSFRTGGGYEQYF.

This clonotype was detected many times. This rearrangement joins TRBV28 to TRBJ1-4, with D unclear. Germline V CDR1 and CDR2: MDHEN, SYDVKM. Deletions cut 2 bases from V and 5 bases from J, with 15 bases between. This CDR3 region has 16 residues. Here the CDR3 DNA reads TGTGCCAGCAGTTTAGGAGCAGGCCTTTTCAATGAAAAACTGTTTTTT. Protein: CASSLGAGLFNEKLFF.

This clonotype was seen a handful of times. The V and J genes are TRBV12-3 or TRBV12-4 and TRBJ2-2, with 11 bases fitting TRBD2. The CDR3 loop spans 19 amino acids. The ends lost 6 bases at V and 1 base at J; junction bases unmatched: 13. The CDR3 DNA reads TGTGCCAGCAGCCCAGGCCTAGCGGGGGGTCTAAAGAACACCGGGGAGCTGTTTTTT. Its translation: CASSPGLAGGLKNTGELFF.

The rearrangement uses TRBV4-2 and TRBJ1-1; D uncertain. The CDR3 is 14 residues long. The V end was cut by 0 bases, the J end by 1 base, with 6 bases between. CDR1 and CDR2 from the germline V gene are LGHNA and YNFKEQ. The CDR3 protein is CASSQENANTEAFF. The CDR3 region has the DNA TGTGCCAGCAGCCAAGAGAACGCGAACACTGAAGCTTTCTTT.

This chain links TRBV18 with TRBJ1-1; D may be TRBD1 (5 bases). With 3 bases removed from V and 0 bases from J, the gap between germline ends came to 20 bases. The CDR3 is 18 amino acids. CDR1 KGHSH and CDR2 LQKENI come from the germline V gene. The CDR3 DNA reads TGTGCCAGCTCACCGACGGGACTGAAAGTTCCGATGAACACTGAAGCTTTCTTT. It codes for CASSPTGLKVPMNTEAFF.

CDR3 residues: CASSWGGQHYEQYF. The CDR3 DNA sequence: TGTGCCAGCAGTTGGGGGGGACAACACTACGAGCAGTACTTC. The chain is built from TRBV5-6 and TRBJ2-7, with D possibly TRBD2 on 7 matching bases. The length of the CDR3 is 14 residues. Per the germline V gene, CDR1 is SGHDT and CDR2 is YYEEEE. V gave up 5 bases and J gave up 3 bases, with 15 bases separating them.

This clonotype turned up a few times. The chain carries TRBV27 and TRBJ2-3; unclear D gene. Trimming pared 6 bases from V and 1 base from J, leaving 14 bases between. The CDR3 is 15 amino acids. Germline lookup yields CDR1 MNHEY and CDR2 SMNVEV (reference sequence). CDR3 protein: CASSPSESGTDTQYF. In DNA form, the CDR3 reads TGTGCCAGCAGCCCCAGTGAGTCCGGCACAGATACGCAGTATTTT.

This chain joins TRBV27 and TRBJ2-1; D is uncertain. The V gene's germline CDR1 is MNHEY and CDR2 SMNVEV (reference sequence). This CDR3 comprises 15 residues. With 2 bases removed from V and 5 bases from J, the gap between germline ends came to 13 bases. The CDR3 region is CASSLMHLMNNEQFF. CDR3 DNA sequence: TGTGCCAGCAGTTTAATGCACCTAATGAACAATGAGCAGTTCTTC.